This T cell receptor (beta chain) comes out of a study of Ad26.COV2.S vaccination and SARS-CoV-2 variants. Study information: Ad26.COV2.S shots went into the muscle once or twice, 56 days apart. Notes on the study in general: Total T cell responses, in the TCR breadth and depth analyses, may have been underestimated. Reportedly, spike-specific CD8+ and CD4+ T cell responses achieved substantial breadth once vaccination had taken place.

Clones were read by immunoSEQ multiplex PCR, and TCRdb kept only the in-frame ones, dropping some. This sample carries hundreds of thousands of clones, roughly 91% of them seen once, and the ten largest clones take roughly 3.1%. The treatment: over 15 received Ad26.COV2.S at low or high dose, single or two shots; a few received placebo; per-sample allocation not given. Collection of the samples took place on day 63 after the first injection of vaccine or placebo. The CDR3 contains 13 residues. The V gene lost 2 bases and the J gene lost 1 base, with 5 bases spanning the gap. Germline CDR1 is SNHLY and CDR2 is FYNNEI. Regarding this clone: Its antigen is unknown.

The chain joins TRBV2 to TRBJ1-1; D unclear. The material was peripheral blood, obtained in a trial of Ad26.COV2.S vaccine versus placebo. The receptor comes from a person between 18 and 59 years old who received the Ad26.COV2.S COVID-19 vaccine or a placebo. This CDR3 is CASSELENTEAFF. For the CDR3, the DNA is TGTGCCAGCAGTGAATTGGAGAACACTGAAGCTTTCTTT.